This TCR beta chain was observed in a study of cytomegalovirus exposure and HLA in healthy donors. The wider study: From approximately 170 million T cells, an earlier analysis saw some 120 million unique TCR beta sequences.

It was with 60 Vbeta and 13 Jbeta primers that the PCR ran. The method was immunoSEQ multiplex PCR; TCRdb's version includes in-frame clones alone and lacks a portion of them. The repertoire holds 150,000 to 200,000 clones, with 76% as singletons. Donors consisted of healthy bone marrow donors. Study outcomes and limitations: A later analysis linked a missense DCLRE1C variant to TCR beta V- and J-gene trimming. Associated with cytomegalovirus, according to the listing, were 150 to 200 TCR beta chains.

V was trimmed by 4 bases and J by 7 bases, leaving 14 bases between them. The CDR3 contains 14 residues. Per germline, CDR1 MNHEY and CDR2 SMNVEV (reference sequence). On this clone: Its matching antigen is unknown.

The rearrangement joins TRBV27 to TRBJ1-5; D might be TRBD1 (5 bases). Sample: PBMCs. The receptor was isolated from a male donor in good health and CMV-seronegative. CDR3 in amino acids: CASSSEDRGQPQHF. CDR3 DNA sequence: TGTGCCAGCAGTTCCGAGGATAGGGGACAGCCCCAGCATTTT.